These 18 T cell receptor beta chains came from one sample sequenced in a study of chemoradiotherapy in HPV16-positive cancers. The assay was immunoSEQ multiplex PCR, and TCRdb's table has in-frame clones only and misses some. This table has tens of thousands of clones, more than 75% appearing once. The sample here was blood, taken from a patient who underwent chemoradiotherapy. Receptor source: a human donor with HPV-associated anogenital cancer.

V usage is TRBV10-3 and J usage is TRBJ2-3; 11 bases are shared with TRBD2. CDR3 length: 16 residues. J gave up 3 bases and V 7 bases, and 9 bases lay outside the gene matches. In germline, CDR1 is ENHRY, CDR2 SYGVKD. CDR3 sequence (DNA): TGTGCCATCACCCGCGGACTAGCGGGTGGGACAGATACGCAGTATTTT. Its translation: CAITRGLAGGTDTQYF.

The chain carries TRBV6-1 and TRBJ2-2, with D possibly being TRBD1 (6 bases). Germline CDR1 MNHNS, CDR2 SASEGT. Trimming cost V 0 bases and J 1 base, with 6 bases left between them. CDR3 length: 15 amino acids. The CDR3 DNA is TGTGCCAGCAGTGAAGCACAGGGGAACACCGGGGAGCTGTTTTTT. Translating gives CASSEAQGNTGELFF.

V is TRBV10-3 and J is TRBJ1-2, with TRBD1 as a possible D gene (6 bases). The germline gives CDR1 ENHRY, CDR2 SYGVKD. V lost 7 bases to trimming and J lost 6 bases, with 15 bases between them. There are 13 residues in the CDR3. CDR3 bases: TGTGCCATCAACGGGCAGGGGACGGATGGCTACACCTTC. As protein: CAINGQGTDGYTF.

Points on this clone: The same CDR3 arises from other DNA sequences in this sample as well. The genes are TRBV19 and TRBJ2-2, with D hard to call. Germline CDR1 is LNHDA and CDR2 is SQIVND (reference sequence). Trimming pared 3 bases from V and 2 bases from J, leaving 7 bases between. The CDR3 loop spans 14 amino acids. CDR3 nucleotide sequence: TGTGCCAGTAGTATCTTGACCAACACCGGGGAGCTGTTTTTT. Translation gives CASSILTNTGELFF.

The CDR3 DNA reads TGCGCCAGCAGTTCCGGGACGGAATATTCACCCCTCCACTTT. It translates to CASSSGTEYSPLHF. The chain is built from TRBV5-1 and TRBJ1-6, with D perhaps matching TRBD1 (5 bases). Germline CDR1 is SGHRS and CDR2 is YFSETQ. Trimming cost V 5 bases and J 8 bases, with 14 bases left between them. The CDR3 is 14 residues long.

The chain carries TRBV7-2 and TRBJ2-7, with 7 bases matching TRBD2. Germline V lookup: CDR1 SGHTA, CDR2 FQGNSA. J gave up 6 bases and V 5 bases, and 16 bases lay outside the gene matches. The CDR3 loop spans 16 amino acids. The CDR3 coding sequence is TGTGCCAGCAGCCAGAGCGGGACTGCCTCTTTTTCCGAGCAGTACTTC. Translated, it gives CASSQSGTASFSEQYF.

This clone showed up just once. The genes are TRBV19 and TRBJ1-5; TRBD1 agrees at 7 bases. In germline, CDR1 is LNHDA, CDR2 SQIVND (reference sequence). J lost 9 bases, V lost 7 bases, and 12 bases had no gene match. This CDR3 spans 14 amino acids. CDR3 sequence reads: CASTVRGGDGPQHF. In DNA, the CDR3 is TGTGCCAGTACCGTCAGGGGGGGAGATGGGCCCCAGCATTTT.

The genes are TRBV7-3 and TRBJ2-7; maybe TRBD2 (6 bases). Looked up from germline, CDR1 is SGHTA and CDR2 is FQGTGA. This CDR3 is 14 amino acids long. V was cut by 2 bases and J by 3 bases, with 11 bases left in between. CDR3 nucleotides: TGTGCCAGCAGCTTAGACGGGGGTAACTACGAGCAGTACTTC. This codes for CASSLDGGNYEQYF. Together with reference TRBV7-3 and TRBJ2-7, the CDR3 gives the full variable domain: GAGVSQTPSNKVTEKGKYVELRCDPISGHTALYWYRQSLGQGPEFLIYFQGTGAADDSGLPNDRFFAVRPEGSVSTLKIQRTERGDSAVYLCASSLDGGNYEQYFGPGTRLTVT.

This clone was recorded once. The rearrangement links TRBV5-4 to TRBJ2-5, with no clear D. The CDR3 length is 14 residues. Trimming took off 4 bases at V and 2 bases at J, with 12 bases between the two ends. The germline V gene has CDR1 SGHNT and CDR2 YYREEE (reference sequence). The CDR3 bases are TGTGCCAGCAGCCGTTTTAACTATCAAGAGACCCAGTACTTC. Encoded protein: CASSRFNYQETQYF.

The V call is TRBV6-6, the J call TRBJ1-2, with 9 positions matching TRBD1. J lost 3 bases, V lost 9 bases, and 5 bases had no gene match. Germline lookup yields CDR1 MNHNY and CDR2 SVGAGI (reference sequence). The CDR3 has 13 residues. As DNA, the CDR3 is TGTGCCAGTTCGACAGGGGGGGACTATGGCTACACCTTC. This sequence encodes CASSTGGDYGYTF.

The gene calls are TRBV2 and TRBJ2-2, with 11 bases matching TRBD1. There are 14 residues in the CDR3. The V segment lost 10 bases and the J segment 4 bases; nucleotides outside the gene matches: 5. Germline values: CDR1 SNHLY, CDR2 FYNNEI. CDR3 sequence reads: CATGQGASTGELFF. CDR3 in DNA: TGTGCCACCGGACAGGGGGCGAGCACCGGGGAGCTGTTTTTT.

The chain uses TRBV7-2 and TRBJ2-3, with a weak D call TRBD1 (5 bases). Trimming took off 1 base at V and 1 base at J, with 15 bases between the two ends. Germline V CDR1 and CDR2: SGHTA, FQGNSA. This CDR3 is built from 17 residues. In DNA form, the CDR3 reads TGTGCCAGCAGCTTAGAGCCCGCCTCCAGGGGCACAGATACGCAGTATTTT. As protein: CASSLEPASRGTDTQYF.

The rearrangement uses TRBV6-6 and TRBJ1-5; D call uncertain. Germline lookup yields CDR1 MNHNY and CDR2 SVGAGI (reference sequence). The CDR3 consists of 13 residues. The V and J ends lost 3 bases and 2 bases respectively, with 5 bases between them. DNA for the CDR3: TGTGCCAGCAGTTATAGGGGCAATCAGCCCCAGCATTTT. As protein: CASSYRGNQPQHF.

The rearrangement links TRBV7-6 to TRBJ2-3, with D possibly matching TRBD2 (6 bases). The germline V gene encodes CDR1 SGHVS and CDR2 FNYEAQ. The CDR3 totals 15 residues. V lost 5 bases and J 4 bases, leaving 16 bases between the germline ends. The CDR3 protein is CASSPFEREADTQYF. In DNA form, the CDR3 reads TGTGCCAGCAGCCCCTTCGAGAGGGAGGCAGATACGCAGTATTTT.

This clone was observed once. The chain links TRBV5-5 to TRBJ1-4, with D hard to call. Germline V lookup: CDR1 SGHKS, CDR2 YYEKEE (reference sequence). V was pared by 5 bases and J by 5 bases, with 10 bases between. The CDR3 consists of 13 residues. CDR3 residues: CASRPDRNEKLFF. The CDR3 DNA is TGTGCCAGCAGGCCGGACCGAAATGAAAAACTGTTTTTT.

In nucleotides, the CDR3 is TGTGCCTGGAGTGCGGACAGGGGTCCTTACGAGCAGTACTTC. Amino acids: CAWSADRGPYEQYF. This chain uses TRBV30 with TRBJ2-7; TRBD1 aligns across 9 bases. The CDR3 consists of 14 residues. The V gene's germline CDR1 is GTSNPN and CDR2 SVGIG (reference sequence). Trimming took 1 base from V and 4 from J; bases not matched to a gene: 5.

This chain joins TRBV6-4 and TRBJ2-1; TRBD2 aligns across 10 bases. The V gene's germline CDR1 is MRHNA and CDR2 SNTAGT. The CDR3 totals 16 residues. The junction had 7 bases not matched to a gene; V was cut back by 0 bases and J by 8 bases. The CDR3 nucleotides are TGTGCCAGCAGTGACTCGGTGGCTAGCGGGAGCGATGAGCAGTTCTTC. It specifies CASSDSVASGSDEQFF.

This clone has only a few counts. The chain combines TRBV6-5 with TRBJ2-7; 11 bases are shared with TRBD1. The CDR3 sequence is 14 residues long. The V gene end was trimmed by 5 bases and the J gene end by 3 bases; junction bases not matched to a gene: 3. CDR1 and CDR2 from the germline V gene are MNHEY and SVGAGI. CDR3 sequence: CASSEGTGGYEQYF. CDR3 sequence (DNA): TGTGCCAGCAGTGAAGGGACAGGGGGCTACGAGCAGTACTTC.